The rows below give T cell receptor beta chains drawn from one sample of a study of cytomegalovirus exposure and HLA in healthy donors. Libraries were prepared by immunoSEQ multiplex PCR; TCRdb keeps only in-frame clonotypes and omits some of them. The sample holds 50,000 to 60,000 clones, 77% seen once. The source material was PBMCs. These receptors came from a woman between 40 and 50 years old in good health and CMV-seropositive. Each CDR3 is given with its conserved first and last residue. D genes are given only for firm matches. Clone size is not always given. Where it is, it says once, few, many or a class for expanded clones.

J gene,D gene,clone size,V gene,CDR3 DNA,CDR3 protein
TRBJ2-2,TRBD2,NA,TRBV19,TGTGCCAGTAGTATTGGGAGGGACGGGGAGCTGTTTTTT,CASSIGRDGELFF
TRBJ1-2,NA,NA,TRBV11-2,TGTGCCAGCAGCTTAGGGGGAGTTGGGGGCTACACCTTC,CASSLGGVGGYTF
TRBJ1-1,NA,few,TRBV11-2,TGTGCCAGCAGCCCATTGACAGTCCCGCGGAACACTGAAGCTTTCTTT,CASSPLTVPRNTEAFF
TRBJ2-3,NA,NA,TRBV30,TGTGCCTGGAGTGTCCGGCGGGCTGATACGCAGTATTTT,CAWSVRRADTQYF
TRBJ1-1,TRBD1,NA,TRBV6-1,TGTGCCAGCAGTGAATCAGGGGGCCCCGCTGAAGCTTTCTTT,CASSESGGPAEAFF
TRBJ2-5,TRBD1,few,TRBV4-2,TGTGCCAGCAGCCCTCCGGGACAGGGTAAGGAGACCCAGTACTTC,CASSPPGQGKETQYF
TRBJ2-7,TRBD1,NA,TRBV7-6,TGTGCCAGCAGCACGACAGGGAATCCCCACGAGCAGTACTTC,CASSTTGNPHEQYF
TRBJ2-1,NA,once,TRBV19,TGTGCCAGTAGTATAGAGGGGCGTAGCTCCTACAATGAGCAGTTCTTC,CASSIEGRSSYNEQFF
TRBJ2-5,NA,NA,TRBV5-1,TGCGCCAGCAGCCGCCCTCCCAGAGGGGGCCAAGAGACCCAGTACTTC,CASSRPPRGGQETQYF
TRBJ1-2,TRBD1,NA,TRBV2,TGTGCCAGTCGACAGGGGCTAAACTATGGCTACACCTTC,CASRQGLNYGYTF
TRBJ2-5,TRBD2,NA,TRBV9,TGTGCCAGCAGCGGGGGGGGGCAAGAGACCCAGTACTTC,CASSGGGQETQYF
TRBJ2-7,TRBD2,NA,TRBV18,TGTGCCAGCTCAGCGCCGGGACTAGCAGTCTACGAGCAGTACTTC,CASSAPGLAVYEQYF
TRBJ2-7,TRBD1,NA,TRBV7-6,TGTGCCAGCAGCTTAGACCCAGGGGGCTTCTACGAGCAGTACTTC,CASSLDPGGFYEQYF
TRBJ2-7,NA,NA,TRBV27,TGTGCCAGCAGTTGGCGGGACGGTAGCTCCTACGAGCAGTACTTC,CASSWRDGSSYEQYF
TRBJ1-4,NA,NA,TRBV18,TGTGCCAGCTCACCTGGCGGAGTAAATGAAAAACTGTTTTTT,CASSPGGVNEKLFF
TRBJ1-5,NA,NA,TRBV4-1,TGCGCCAGCAGCCAAAGAGAGGTTCAGCCCCAGCATTTT,CASSQREVQPQHF
TRBJ2-5,NA,NA,TRBV10-3,TGTGCCATCAGAGCAGGGGAGACCCAGTACTTC,CAIRAGETQYF
TRBJ2-2,TRBD1,NA,TRBV25-1,TGTGCCAGCAGGGAAGGGACAGGGGACACCGGGGAGCTGTTTTTT,CASREGTGDTGELFF
TRBJ1-2,TRBD1,NA,TRBV19,TGTGCCAGTAGTTCCCCCGGGACAGGAGAAGGCTACACCTTC,CASSSPGTGEGYTF
TRBJ2-3,TRBD1,NA,TRBV7-8,TGTGCCAGCAGCTTTAAACAGGGGGTGGATACGCAGTATTTT,CASSFKQGVDTQYF
TRBJ1-2,TRBD1,NA,TRBV5-6,TGTGCCAGCAGCCCTTACCAGGGGGCGCCTGGCTACACCTTC,CASSPYQGAPGYTF
TRBJ1-5,TRBD1,NA,TRBV29-1,TGCAGCGTTGAACTGACAGGGAGCAATCAGCCCCAGCATTTT,CSVELTGSNQPQHF
TRBJ2-1,TRBD1,NA,TRBV7-6,TGTGCCAGCAGCTCCCAGGGGGCGCGGGATGAGCAGTTCTTC,CASSSQGARDEQFF
TRBJ2-1,NA,NA,TRBV29-1,TGCAGCAGCGTTGGGTTTGGGCAGGGGAACTACAATGAGCAGTTCTTC,CSSVGFGQGNYNEQFF
TRBJ2-1,NA,NA,TRBV10-3,TGTGCCATCAGTGTTGAGACACCACCTTACAATGAGCAGTTCTTC,CAISVETPPYNEQFF
TRBJ1-3,NA,NA,TRBV4-1,TGCGCCAGCAGCATCGACTTCAGCTCTGGAAACACCATATATTTT,CASSIDFSSGNTIYF
TRBJ1-4,NA,NA,TRBV28,TGTGCCAGCAGCCAAACCGGGTGGCTTAATGAAAAACTATTTTTT,CASSQTGWLNEKLFF
TRBJ2-5,TRBD1,NA,TRBV5-4,TGTGCCAGCAGCGCGACAGGGTTTGAGGTAGAGACCCAGTACTTC,CASSATGFEVETQYF
TRBJ2-1,NA,NA,TRBV12-5,TGTGCTAGTGGTTACACAGGGAATGAGCAGTTCTTC,CASGYTGNEQFF
TRBJ2-3,TRBD1,NA,TRBV5-4,TGTGCCAGCAGCCCGGGACAGGTTACTAGCACAGATACGCAGTATTTT,CASSPGQVTSTDTQYF
TRBJ2-7,TRBD1,NA,TRBV30,TGTGCAAAGGGACAGGGCTACGAGCAGTACTTC,CAKGQGYEQYF
TRBJ2-7,NA,NA,TRBV15,TGTGCCACCAGCAGAGAGAGGGATCGTCCCTACGAGCAGTACTTC,CATSRERDRPYEQYF
TRBJ1-2,NA,NA,TRBV7-9,TGTGCCAGCAGCATGGCCGGGTGGGGCTACACCTTC,CASSMAGWGYTF
TRBJ1-6,NA,NA,TRBV18,TGTGCCAGCTCACCAAGGGGGGGGGATGAGTCACCCCTCCACTTT,CASSPRGGDESPLHF
TRBJ1-5,TRBD1,few,TRBV11-2,TGTGCCAGCAGCCCAACAGGGGGAAATCAGCCCCAGCATTTT,CASSPTGGNQPQHF
TRBJ2-7,TRBD2,NA,TRBV28,TGTGCCAGCAGAGAGGAGACTAGCGGATCCTACGAGCAGTACTTC,CASREETSGSYEQYF
TRBJ2-1,TRBD1,NA,TRBV11-1,TGTGCCAGCAGCATCGGACAGGGGGCCGACAATGAGCAGTTCTTC,CASSIGQGADNEQFF
TRBJ2-4,NA,NA,TRBV9,TGTGCCAGCAGCGTAGCCCCAGGCATAGCCAAAAACATTCAGTACTTC,CASSVAPGIAKNIQYF
TRBJ2-3,NA,NA,TRBV6-1,TGTGCCAGCAGTGACCCAGGGGCACCCACAGATACGCAGTATTTT,CASSDPGAPTDTQYF
TRBJ2-7,TRBD1,NA,TRBV11-2,TGTGCCAGCAGCTCACAGGGGACAGGGGGCTCCGAGCAGTACTTC,CASSSQGTGGSEQYF